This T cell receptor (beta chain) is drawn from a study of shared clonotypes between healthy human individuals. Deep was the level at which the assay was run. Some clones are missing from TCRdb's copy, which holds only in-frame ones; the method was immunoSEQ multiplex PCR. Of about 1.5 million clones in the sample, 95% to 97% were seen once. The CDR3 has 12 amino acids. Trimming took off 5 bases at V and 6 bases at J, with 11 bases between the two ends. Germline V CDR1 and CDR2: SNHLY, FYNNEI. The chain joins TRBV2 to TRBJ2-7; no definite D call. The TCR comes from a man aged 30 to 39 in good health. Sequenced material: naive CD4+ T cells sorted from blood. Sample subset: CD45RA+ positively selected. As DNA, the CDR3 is TGTGCCAGCAGTTCACATAATCTCGAGCAGTACTTC. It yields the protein CASSSHNLEQYF. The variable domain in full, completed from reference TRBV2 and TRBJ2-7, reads EPEVTQTPSHQVTQMGQEVILRCVPISNHLYFYWYRQILGQKVEFLVSFYNNEISEKSEIFDDQFSVERPDGSNFTLKIRSTKLEDSAMYFCASSSHNLEQYFGPGTRLTVT.